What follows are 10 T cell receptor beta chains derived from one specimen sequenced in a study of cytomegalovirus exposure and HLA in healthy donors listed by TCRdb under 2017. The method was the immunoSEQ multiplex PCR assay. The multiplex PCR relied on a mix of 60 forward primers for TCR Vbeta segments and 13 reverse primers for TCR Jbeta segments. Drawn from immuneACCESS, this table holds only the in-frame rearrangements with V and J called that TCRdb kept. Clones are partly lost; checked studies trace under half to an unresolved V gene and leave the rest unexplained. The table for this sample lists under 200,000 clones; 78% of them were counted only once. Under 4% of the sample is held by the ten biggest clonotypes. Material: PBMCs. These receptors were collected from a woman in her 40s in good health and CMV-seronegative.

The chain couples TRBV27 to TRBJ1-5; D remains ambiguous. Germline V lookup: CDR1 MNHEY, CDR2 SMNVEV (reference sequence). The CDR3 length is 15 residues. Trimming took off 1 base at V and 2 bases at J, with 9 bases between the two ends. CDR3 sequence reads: CASSLLANGNQPQHF. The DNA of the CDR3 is TGTGCCAGCAGTTTATTGGCCAACGGCAATCAGCCCCAGCATTTT.

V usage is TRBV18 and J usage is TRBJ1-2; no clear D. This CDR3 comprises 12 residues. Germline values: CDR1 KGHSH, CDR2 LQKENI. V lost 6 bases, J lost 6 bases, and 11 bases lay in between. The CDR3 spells CASSSSLNGYTF. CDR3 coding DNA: TGTGCCAGCTCGTCCTCCCTTAATGGCTACACCTTC.

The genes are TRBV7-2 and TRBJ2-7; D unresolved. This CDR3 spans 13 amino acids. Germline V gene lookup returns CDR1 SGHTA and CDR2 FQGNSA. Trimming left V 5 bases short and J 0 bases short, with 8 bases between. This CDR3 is CASSPSPSYEQYF. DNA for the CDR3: TGTGCCAGCAGCCCCTCCCCCTCCTACGAGCAGTACTTC.

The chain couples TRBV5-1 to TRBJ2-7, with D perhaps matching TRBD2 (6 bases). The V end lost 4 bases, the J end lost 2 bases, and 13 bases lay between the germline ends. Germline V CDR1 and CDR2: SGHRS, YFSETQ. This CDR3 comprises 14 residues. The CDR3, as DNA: TGCGCCAGCAGCCCGGGGGACGGCCCCTACGAGCAGTACTTC. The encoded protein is CASSPGDGPYEQYF. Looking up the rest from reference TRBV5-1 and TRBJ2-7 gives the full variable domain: KAGVTQTPRYLIKTRGQQVTLSCSPISGHRSVSWYQQTPGQGLQFLFEYFSETQRNKGNFPGRFSGRQFSNSRSEMNVSTLELGDSALYLCASSPGDGPYEQYFGPGTRLTVT.

CDR3 protein: CASSIGLPSTDTQYF. The CDR3 DNA reads as TGTGCCAGCAGTATAGGACTACCTAGCACAGATACGCAGTATTTT. This chain connects TRBV6-5 to TRBJ2-3; D may be TRBD2 (6 bases). Trimming pared 5 bases from V and 0 bases from J, leaving 12 bases between. Germline lookup yields CDR1 MNHEY and CDR2 SVGAGI. This CDR3 region has 15 residues.

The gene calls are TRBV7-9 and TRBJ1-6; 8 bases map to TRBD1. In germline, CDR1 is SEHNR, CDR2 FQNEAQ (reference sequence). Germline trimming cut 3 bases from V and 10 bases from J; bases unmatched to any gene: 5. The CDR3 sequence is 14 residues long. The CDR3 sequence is CASSFQGAESPLHF. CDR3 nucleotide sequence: TGTGCCAGCAGCTTCCAGGGGGCCGAGTCACCCCTCCACTTT.

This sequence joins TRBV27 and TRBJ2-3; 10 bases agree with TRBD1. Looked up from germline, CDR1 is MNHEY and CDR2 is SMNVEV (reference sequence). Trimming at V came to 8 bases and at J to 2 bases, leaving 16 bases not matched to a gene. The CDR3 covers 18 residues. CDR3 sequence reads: CASRKGDRGRFPTDTQYF. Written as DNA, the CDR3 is TGTGCCAGCCGAAAAGGAGACAGGGGGCGGTTCCCCACAGATACGCAGTATTTT.

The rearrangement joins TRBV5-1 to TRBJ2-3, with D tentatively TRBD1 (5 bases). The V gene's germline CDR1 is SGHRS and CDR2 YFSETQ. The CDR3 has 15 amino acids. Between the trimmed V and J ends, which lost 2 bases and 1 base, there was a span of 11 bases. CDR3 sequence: CASSFQDSGTDTQYF. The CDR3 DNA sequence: TGCGCCAGCAGCTTCCAAGACAGCGGCACAGATACGCAGTATTTT.

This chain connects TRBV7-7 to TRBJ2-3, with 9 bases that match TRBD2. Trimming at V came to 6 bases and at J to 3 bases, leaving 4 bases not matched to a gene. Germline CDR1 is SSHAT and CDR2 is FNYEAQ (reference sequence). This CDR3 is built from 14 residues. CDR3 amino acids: CASSPTSGTDTQYF. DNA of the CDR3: TGTGCCAGCAGTCCAACTAGCGGGACAGATACGCAGTATTTT.

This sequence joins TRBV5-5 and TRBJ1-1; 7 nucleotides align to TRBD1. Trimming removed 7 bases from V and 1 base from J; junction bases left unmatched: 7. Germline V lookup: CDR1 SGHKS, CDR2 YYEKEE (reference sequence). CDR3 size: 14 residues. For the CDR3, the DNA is TGTGCCAGCGCTCAACAGGGGCGGAACACTGAAGCTTTCTTT. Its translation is CASAQQGRNTEAFF.